The T cell receptor beta chain under discussion was sequenced for a study of T-cell reconstitution after alpha-beta-depleted transplantation in children. Whole-study results and caveats: From newly produced T cells came most of the T-cell counts and diversity one year after transplant. About two months after transplant, alpha-beta T cells reportedly came from several hundred expanded graft clones. The high TCRbeta diversity at day 60 in some patients came from surviving recipient T cells and thymic progenitors.

Trimming left V 6 bases short and J 9 bases short, with 21 bases between. Germline V gives CDR1 MDHEN, CDR2 SYDVKM. The CDR3 covers 15 residues. Using unique molecular identifiers, the investigators prepared the TCRbeta library. TCRdb re-analysed the PCR reads in MiXCR, keeping a single row per CDR3 protein. In the table there are around 490,000 distinct CDR3 sequences, about an eighth of which are singletons. Notes on this clonotype: Its antigen is unknown.

The sequence was collected from a female patient between 2 and 15 years old who had a stem cell transplant for aplastic anemia, so the T cells may come from the graft donor. The chain recombines TRBV28 with TRBJ1-5, with TRBD1 as a possible D gene (6 bases). The source was PBMCs, mostly from graft donor cells, collected 180 days after TCRalphabeta/CD19-depleted stem cell transplant. The CDR3 sequence is CASSPRAGAGWPQHF. For the CDR3, the DNA is TGTGCCAGCAGCCCCCGGGCAGGGGCAGGGTGGCCCCAGCATTTT.